This TCR beta chain was found in a study of blood T cell repertoires in COVID-19. Libraries were prepared by immunoSEQ multiplex PCR; TCRdb keeps only in-frame clonotypes and omits some of them. The table includes fewer than 100,000 clones, around nine tenths detected once. The specimen was peripheral blood. The sequence was collected from a man between 60 and 75 years old with acute or convalescent COVID-19.

The CDR3 is CASSLMTGTNYGYTF. The CDR3 region has the DNA TGCGCCAGCAGCTTGATGACAGGGACGAACTATGGCTACACCTTC. The gene calls are TRBV5-1 and TRBJ1-2; 7 bases match TRBD1. The length of the CDR3 is 15 residues. Germline lookup yields CDR1 SGHRS and CDR2 YFSETQ. The V segment lost 1 base and the J segment 2 bases; nucleotides outside the gene matches: 5.